A selection of T cell receptor beta chains follows, all from one sample in a study of CD8 T cells in ankylosing spondylitis. TCRdb recomputed calls from the 5' RACE reads with MiXCR, one row per CDR3 protein. The top ten clones hold 0.85% to 1.3% of a sample with roughly 440,000 distinct CDR3 sequences, 17% of them seen once. What was sequenced was blood, either unsorted or a sorted T cell fraction (not recorded which). The receptor set was obtained from a male donor with ankylosing spondylitis. Each CDR3 is given with its conserved first and last residue. The D gene is left open where the match is weak. Only some rows state a clone size, as once, few, many or a class for expanded clones.

V gene: TRBV29-1; J gene: TRBJ2-7; D gene: TRBD2; CDR3 length: 14; clone size: NA; CDR3 protein: CSVVPSGGAYEQYF; CDR3 DNA: TGCAGCGTTGTCCCTAGCGGGGGGGCCTACGAGCAGTACTTC
V gene: TRBV2; J gene: TRBJ1-6; D gene: NA; CDR3 length: 14; clone size: NA; CDR3 protein: CASSKVLAGSPLHF; CDR3 DNA: TGTGCCAGCAGTAAAGTCCTCGCAGGTTCACCCCTCCACTTT
V gene: TRBV5-1; J gene: TRBJ2-1; D gene: NA; CDR3 length: 13; clone size: NA; CDR3 protein: CASSLQWGGEQFF; CDR3 DNA: TGCGCCAGCAGCTTGCAATGGGGCGGTGAGCAGTTCTTC
V gene: TRBV4-2; J gene: TRBJ1-3; D gene: NA; CDR3 length: 15; clone size: many; CDR3 protein: CASSQVQSSGNTIYF; CDR3 DNA: TGTGCCAGCAGCCAAGTTCAAAGCTCTGGAAACACCATATATTTT
V gene: TRBV20-1; J gene: TRBJ2-2; D gene: TRBD2; CDR3 length: 15; clone size: many; CDR3 protein: CSARESGRGTGELFF; CDR3 DNA: TGCAGTGCTAGGGAGTCGGGGAGGGGTACCGGGGAGCTGTTTTTT
V gene: TRBV11-2; J gene: TRBJ2-7; D gene: NA; CDR3 length: 15; clone size: NA; CDR3 protein: CASSQQLGPSYEQYF; CDR3 DNA: TGTGCCAGCAGCCAGCAGCTGGGGCCGTCCTACGAGCAGTACTTC
V gene: TRBV6-5; J gene: TRBJ2-3; D gene: TRBD1; CDR3 length: 16; clone size: NA; CDR3 protein: CASSFDGQGRTDTQYF; CDR3 DNA: TGTGCCAGCAGTTTCGATGGACAGGGCCGCACAGATACGCAGTATTTT
V gene: TRBV12-3/TRBV12-4; J gene: TRBJ1-2; D gene: TRBD1; CDR3 length: 15; clone size: many; CDR3 protein: CASSLGGQIRDGYTF; CDR3 DNA: TGTGCCAGCAGTTTGGGGGGACAGATAAGGGACGGCTACACCTTC
V gene: TRBV9; J gene: TRBJ2-1; D gene: NA; CDR3 length: 16; clone size: few; CDR3 protein: CASSVGEAFSYNEQFF; CDR3 DNA: TGTGCCAGCAGCGTAGGAGAGGCTTTTTCCTACAATGAGCAGTTCTTC
V gene: TRBV11-2; J gene: TRBJ1-2; D gene: TRBD1; CDR3 length: 14; clone size: NA; CDR3 protein: CASSPDRGRYGYTF; CDR3 DNA: TGTGCCAGCAGCCCGGACAGGGGGCGATATGGCTACACCTTC
V gene: TRBV18; J gene: TRBJ2-1; D gene: NA; CDR3 length: 13; clone size: NA; CDR3 protein: CASSPPGDHEQFF; CDR3 DNA: TGTGCCAGCTCACCGCCAGGGGACCATGAGCAGTTCTTC
V gene: TRBV25-1; J gene: TRBJ1-2; D gene: NA; CDR3 length: 14; clone size: few; CDR3 protein: CASSSLEGSYGYTF; CDR3 DNA: TGTGCCAGCAGTTCCCTCGAGGGCAGCTATGGCTACACCTTC
V gene: TRBV4-1; J gene: TRBJ1-1; D gene: NA; CDR3 length: 15; clone size: many; CDR3 protein: CASSQDRAGSTEAFF; CDR3 DNA: TGCGCCAGCAGCCAAGATCGGGCAGGGAGCACTGAAGCTTTCTTT
V gene: TRBV6-1; J gene: TRBJ1-4; D gene: NA; CDR3 length: 12; clone size: few; CDR3 protein: CASSAQNEKLFF; CDR3 DNA: TGTGCCAGCAGCGCGCAGAATGAAAAACTGTTTTTT
V gene: TRBV9; J gene: TRBJ2-1; D gene: NA; CDR3 length: 12; clone size: few; CDR3 protein: CASSVTGNEQFF; CDR3 DNA: TGTGCCAGCAGCGTAACGGGTAATGAGCAGTTCTTC
V gene: TRBV7-9; J gene: TRBJ2-6; D gene: NA; CDR3 length: 16; clone size: NA; CDR3 protein: CASSLAGTSGANVLTF; CDR3 DNA: TGTGCCAGCAGCTTAGCCGGGACCTCTGGGGCCAACGTCCTGACTTTC
V gene: TRBV27; J gene: TRBJ2-7; D gene: NA; CDR3 length: 13; clone size: few; CDR3 protein: CASRPSGPYEQYF; CDR3 DNA: TGTGCCAGCAGGCCCTCCGGGCCCTACGAGCAGTACTTC
V gene: TRBV11-2; J gene: TRBJ1-6; D gene: TRBD1; CDR3 length: 16; clone size: few; CDR3 protein: CASSLWGTGGNSPLHF; CDR3 DNA: TGTGCCAGCAGCCTTTGGGGGACAGGGGGAAATTCACCCCTCCACTTT
V gene: TRBV12-3/TRBV12-4; J gene: TRBJ1-4; D gene: TRBD1; CDR3 length: 17; clone size: NA; CDR3 protein: CASSSGQGVHTNEKLFF; CDR3 DNA: TGTGCCAGCAGTTCCGGACAGGGCGTCCATACTAATGAAAAACTGTTTTTT
V gene: TRBV12-3/TRBV12-4; J gene: TRBJ2-1; D gene: TRBD2; CDR3 length: 16; clone size: few; CDR3 protein: CASSPQASGVYNEQFF; CDR3 DNA: TGTGCCAGCAGTCCCCAAGCTAGCGGAGTTTACAATGAGCAGTTCTTC
V gene: TRBV10-2; J gene: TRBJ2-5; D gene: TRBD1; CDR3 length: 15; clone size: NA; CDR3 protein: CASSGGTGFQETQYF; CDR3 DNA: TGCGCCAGCAGTGGGGGGACAGGGTTTCAAGAGACCCAGTACTTC
V gene: TRBV25-1; J gene: TRBJ2-7; D gene: NA; CDR3 length: 14; clone size: NA; CDR3 protein: CASSDPGRNYEQYF; CDR3 DNA: TGTGCCAGCAGTGACCCGGGGAGGAACTACGAGCAGTACTTC
V gene: TRBV6-1; J gene: TRBJ2-5; D gene: NA; CDR3 length: 13; clone size: many; CDR3 protein: CAGQRTLGETQYF; CDR3 DNA: TGTGCCGGTCAGAGGACTTTAGGGGAGACCCAGTACTTC
V gene: TRBV11-3; J gene: TRBJ2-3; D gene: NA; CDR3 length: 13; clone size: few; CDR3 protein: CASSARVTDTQYF; CDR3 DNA: TGTGCCAGCAGCGCTAGAGTCACAGATACGCAGTATTTT
V gene: TRBV20-1; J gene: TRBJ2-4; D gene: TRBD2; CDR3 length: 15; clone size: few; CDR3 protein: CSAASKRDAKNIQYF; CDR3 DNA: TGCAGTGCTGCCTCGAAGCGGGACGCCAAAAACATTCAGTACTTC
V gene: TRBV6-1; J gene: TRBJ1-1; D gene: TRBD1; CDR3 length: 14; clone size: NA; CDR3 protein: CASSRNRGDTEAFF; CDR3 DNA: TGTGCCAGCAGTAGGAACAGGGGGGACACTGAAGCTTTCTTT
V gene: TRBV28; J gene: TRBJ1-6; D gene: TRBD1; CDR3 length: 16; clone size: NA; CDR3 protein: CASSSQDRGVGSPLHF; CDR3 DNA: TGTGCCAGCAGTTCTCAAGACAGGGGGGTAGGGTCACCCCTCCACTTT
V gene: TRBV7-8; J gene: TRBJ1-2; D gene: NA; CDR3 length: 14; clone size: NA; CDR3 protein: CASSRTQGPYGYTF; CDR3 DNA: TGTGCCAGCAGCCGAACACAGGGACCGTATGGCTACACCTTC
V gene: TRBV12-3/TRBV12-4; J gene: TRBJ2-4; D gene: NA; CDR3 length: 15; clone size: few; CDR3 protein: CASSTSRPQWDIQYF; CDR3 DNA: TGTGCCAGCAGCACTAGTAGACCCCAATGGGACATTCAGTACTTC
V gene: TRBV29-1; J gene: TRBJ2-1; D gene: NA; CDR3 length: 14; clone size: NA; CDR3 protein: CSVEGGMIFNEQFF; CDR3 DNA: TGCAGCGTCGAAGGCGGGATGATATTCAATGAGCAGTTCTTC
V gene: TRBV19; J gene: TRBJ1-2; D gene: NA; CDR3 length: 15; clone size: NA; CDR3 protein: CASSINTGGGYGYTF; CDR3 DNA: TGTGCCAGTAGTATTAACACCGGGGGCGGCTATGGCTACACCTTC
V gene: TRBV27; J gene: TRBJ1-5; D gene: NA; CDR3 length: 13; clone size: few; CDR3 protein: CASSSPLAGPQHF; CDR3 DNA: TGTGCCAGCAGTTCACCCCTCGCGGGTCCCCAGCATTTT
V gene: TRBV24-1; J gene: TRBJ2-1; D gene: NA; CDR3 length: 14; clone size: few; CDR3 protein: CATSITGRVNEQFF; CDR3 DNA: TGTGCCACCAGTATTACGGGACGGGTCAATGAGCAGTTCTTC
V gene: TRBV6-1; J gene: TRBJ2-7; D gene: TRBD2; CDR3 length: 14; clone size: NA; CDR3 protein: CASSPSGGTYEQYF; CDR3 DNA: TGTGCCAGCAGTCCTAGCGGGGGAACCTACGAGCAGTACTTC
V gene: TRBV2; J gene: TRBJ2-1; D gene: NA; CDR3 length: 13; clone size: NA; CDR3 protein: CASSKEHSNEQFF; CDR3 DNA: TGTGCCAGCAGCAAAGAGCACAGCAATGAGCAGTTCTTC
V gene: TRBV6-1; J gene: TRBJ2-7; D gene: NA; CDR3 length: 13; clone size: NA; CDR3 protein: CASTRPFSYEQYF; CDR3 DNA: TGTGCCAGCACCCGACCATTCTCCTACGAGCAGTACTTC
V gene: TRBV2; J gene: TRBJ2-3; D gene: TRBD1; CDR3 length: 13; clone size: NA; CDR3 protein: CASGTGGPDTQYF; CDR3 DNA: TGTGCCAGCGGGACAGGGGGTCCAGATACGCAGTATTTT
V gene: TRBV5-5; J gene: TRBJ1-2; D gene: TRBD1; CDR3 length: 14; clone size: NA; CDR3 protein: CASSPRTGGSGYTF; CDR3 DNA: TGTGCCAGCAGCCCCCGGACAGGGGGGTCTGGCTACACCTTC
V gene: TRBV4-1; J gene: TRBJ1-6; D gene: NA; CDR3 length: 13; clone size: NA; CDR3 protein: CASSQPGLSPLHF; CDR3 DNA: TGCGCCAGCAGCCAGCCAGGGTTATCACCCCTCCACTTT
V gene: TRBV5-6; J gene: TRBJ2-5; D gene: TRBD2; CDR3 length: 14; clone size: NA; CDR3 protein: CASRARSGRAAQYF; CDR3 DNA: TGTGCCAGCAGGGCCAGGAGCGGGAGGGCTGCCCAGTACTTC
V gene: TRBV18; J gene: TRBJ2-7; D gene: NA; CDR3 length: 16; clone size: few; CDR3 protein: CASSLTRGGQRNEQYF; CDR3 DNA: TGTGCCAGCTCGCTTACGAGGGGGGGGCAGAGGAACGAGCAGTACTTC
V gene: TRBV7-9; J gene: TRBJ1-2; D gene: TRBD1; CDR3 length: 15; clone size: NA; CDR3 protein: CASSVRLGQRYGYTF; CDR3 DNA: TGTGCCAGCAGCGTCCGGCTGGGACAGCGCTATGGCTACACCTTC